These T cell receptor beta chains were read from a single sample in a study of blood T cell repertoires in COVID-19. The method was immunoSEQ multiplex PCR; TCRdb's version includes in-frame clones alone and lacks a portion of them. The table shows about 220,000 clones, with 83% occurring only once. Sequencing was carried out using PBMCs or T cells enriched from blood (not recorded which). The origin of the receptors is a woman in her fifties or sixties who had been exposed to COVID-19. The CDR3 runs from the conserved cysteine through the conserved F or W. Fields, in order: V gene, D gene, clone size, J gene, CDR3 protein, CDR3 DNA. The D gene is left open where the match is weak. Rows give clone size only sometimes, using once, few, many, or a class for an expanded clone.

TRBV5-5,NA,NA,TRBJ1-1,CASSLGGSNTEAFF,TGTGCCAGCAGCTTGGGAGGATCGAACACTGAAGCTTTCTTT
TRBV5-1,TRBD2,NA,TRBJ2-2,CASSEFSGVVTGELFF,TGCGCCAGCAGCGAATTTAGCGGGGTAGTCACCGGGGAGCTGTTTTTT
TRBV19,TRBD1,NA,TRBJ2-7,CASSRTTTGGFYEQYF,TGTGCCAGTAGTAGAACAACTACAGGGGGCTTCTACGAGCAGTACTTC
TRBV7-9,NA,NA,TRBJ2-2,CASSLNVGNTGELFF,TGTGCCAGCAGCTTAAATGTCGGGAACACCGGGGAGCTGTTTTTT
TRBV19,NA,NA,TRBJ1-1,CASIRGWGTEAFF,TGTGCCAGTATCCGGGGATGGGGCACTGAAGCTTTCTTT
TRBV5-1,TRBD1,NA,TRBJ2-2,CAAQGWAGELFF,TGCGCCGCACAGGGGTGGGCCGGGGAGCTGTTTTTT
TRBV7-2,NA,NA,TRBJ2-3,CASSFRQEQRDTQYF,TGTGCCAGCAGCTTCAGACAGGAACAAAGAGATACGCAGTATTTT
TRBV20-1,NA,NA,TRBJ2-7,CSARRGYEQYF,TGCAGTGCACGAAGGGGCTACGAGCAGTACTTC
TRBV5-4,NA,NA,TRBJ2-7,CASSLDRRSYEQYF,TGTGCCAGCAGCTTGGACAGAAGATCTTACGAGCAGTACTTC
TRBV7-8,NA,NA,TRBJ2-1,CASSPSIGSYNEQFF,TGTGCCAGCAGCCCCTCGATCGGGTCCTACAATGAGCAGTTCTTC
TRBV27,TRBD2,NA,TRBJ2-3,CASQTSGGTDTQYF,TGTGCCAGCCAGACTAGCGGGGGGACAGATACGCAGTATTTT
TRBV19,TRBD1,few,TRBJ2-7,CASSLTGVGDEQYF,TGTGCCAGTAGTCTCACAGGGGTTGGCGACGAGCAGTACTTC
TRBV3-1/TRBV3-2,TRBD2,NA,TRBJ2-5,CASSQGPLQARGGEETQYF,TGTGCCAGCAGCCAAGGTCCCCTTCAGGCGCGGGGGGGTGAAGAGACCCAGTACTTC
TRBV19,NA,NA,TRBJ1-4,CASSNRQGHAKREKLFF,TGTGCCAGTAGTAATCGTCAGGGACATGCAAAACGGGAAAAACTGTTTTTT
TRBV7-3,TRBD1,NA,TRBJ1-1,CASSKTGNRMNTEAFF,TGTGCCAGCAGTAAGACAGGGAATCGAATGAACACTGAAGCTTTCTTT
TRBV19,NA,NA,TRBJ1-5,CASRRRGEDQPQHF,TGTGCCTCTCGGCGGAGGGGTGAGGATCAGCCCCAGCATTTT
TRBV7-2,NA,NA,TRBJ2-4,CASSLTSGKNIQYF,TGTGCCAGCAGCTTAACCAGCGGTAAAAACATTCAGTACTTC
TRBV7-2,TRBD2,NA,TRBJ2-3,CASSSGSGGRTDTQYF,TGTGCCAGCAGCTCGGGCAGCGGGGGGAGAACAGATACGCAGTATTTT
TRBV6-4,TRBD2,NA,TRBJ2-3,CASSVTSGGSDTQYF,TGTGCCAGCTCAGTGACTAGCGGGGGGTCAGATACGCAGTATTTT
TRBV12-3/TRBV12-4,NA,NA,TRBJ2-3,CASSLDLEAQYF,TGTGCCAGCAGTTTAGACTTAGAAGCGCAGTATTTT
TRBV5-1,NA,few,TRBJ1-4,CASSLVQGDEKLFF,TGCGCCAGCAGCTTGGTACAGGGAGATGAAAAACTGTTTTTT
TRBV5-8,TRBD2,NA,TRBJ2-5,CASSLSGVRGETQYF,TGTGCCAGCAGCCTTAGCGGGGTGAGGGGGGAGACCCAGTACTTC
TRBV19,NA,NA,TRBJ1-5,CASSIPGQSSNQPQHF,TGTGCCAGTAGTATTCCCGGACAGTCAAGCAATCAGCCCCAGCATTTT
TRBV7-2,TRBD1,NA,TRBJ1-1,CASKPRQGAEAFF,TGTGCCAGCAAGCCCCGACAGGGCGCTGAAGCTTTCTTT
TRBV12-3/TRBV12-4,NA,NA,TRBJ1-2,CASSLGGSGYTF,TGTGCCAGCAGTTTGGGGGGGTCCGGCTACACCTTC
TRBV9,NA,NA,TRBJ2-2,CASSVVANGELFF,TGTGCCAGCAGCGTAGTGGCCAACGGGGAGCTGTTTTTT
TRBV7-3,NA,NA,TRBJ1-1,CASSLDTNTEAFF,TGTGCCAGCAGCTTAGACACCAACACTGAAGCTTTCTTT
TRBV5-6,NA,NA,TRBJ1-2,CASSYGQQNYGYTF,TGTGCCAGCAGCTACGGACAGCAGAACTATGGCTACACCTTC
TRBV11-2,NA,NA,TRBJ2-1,CASSLPRAGSYNEQFF,TGTGCCAGCAGCTTACCTCGGGCGGGCTCCTACAATGAGCAGTTCTTC
TRBV4-1,NA,NA,TRBJ1-2,CASSQDRGASYGYTF,TGCGCCAGCAGCCAAGATCGGGGTGCATCCTATGGCTACACCTTC
TRBV29-1,TRBD1,NA,TRBJ2-3,CSVGTGVTDTQYF,TGCAGCGTTGGGACAGGAGTAACAGATACGCAGTATTTT
TRBV10-2,TRBD2,NA,TRBJ2-1,CASNPGGGHQVEQFF,TGCGCCAGCAACCCAGGCGGGGGGCATCAGGTTGAGCAGTTCTTC
TRBV5-5,NA,NA,TRBJ1-5,CASSLGQVSNQPQHF,TGTGCCAGCAGCTTGGGTCAGGTTAGCAATCAGCCCCAGCATTTT
TRBV30,NA,once,TRBJ2-3,CAWSVRAGYTDTQYF,TGTGCCTGGAGTGTACGGGCGGGTTACACAGATACGCAGTATTTT
TRBV4-2,TRBD2,NA,TRBJ2-7,CASSPLLAGNYEQYF,TGTGCCAGCAGCCCCTTACTAGCGGGTAACTACGAGCAGTACTTC
TRBV30,NA,NA,TRBJ2-5,CAWSVGGQETQYF,TGTGCCTGGAGTGTCGGCGGTCAAGAGACCCAGTACTTC
TRBV6-1,NA,NA,TRBJ2-7,CASSEPVMSPDEQYF,TGTGCCAGCAGTGAACCGGTTATGAGTCCTGACGAGCAGTACTTC
TRBV11-2,NA,NA,TRBJ2-1,CASSLGGSNEQFF,TGTGCCAGCAGCTTAGGAGGGTCGAATGAGCAGTTCTTC
TRBV3-1/TRBV3-2,NA,NA,TRBJ1-2,CASSQENGRDRGYTF,TGTGCCAGCAGCCAAGAAAACGGACGGGATCGTGGCTACACCTTC
TRBV7-9,TRBD1,NA,TRBJ2-7,CASSRRQGPDEQYF,TGTGCCAGCAGCCGACGACAGGGGCCTGACGAGCAGTACTTC
TRBV21-1,NA,NA,TRBJ1-4,CASSVEQGREKLFF,TGTGCCAGCAGCGTTGAGCAGGGTCGGGAAAAACTGTTTTTT
TRBV5-8,TRBD1,NA,TRBJ2-3,CASSTGTATDTQYF,TGTGCCAGCAGTACCGGGACAGCCACAGATACGCAGTATTTT
TRBV7-9,NA,NA,TRBJ1-2,CASKEEGNYGYTF,TGTGCCAGTAAGGAGGAAGGGAACTATGGCTACACCTTC
TRBV7-8,NA,NA,TRBJ2-5,CASSLAGLKETQYF,TGTGCCAGCAGCTTAGCGGGGCTAAAAGAGACCCAGTACTTC
TRBV6-4,NA,NA,TRBJ2-1,CASSVWAGEVPGYNEQFF,TGTGCCAGCAGTGTCTGGGCAGGGGAAGTTCCGGGATACAATGAGCAGTTCTTC
TRBV19,TRBD1,NA,TRBJ2-1,CASSQPGQGVSEQFF,TGTGCCAGTAGTCAGCCCGGACAGGGGGTAAGTGAGCAGTTCTTC
TRBV27,NA,NA,TRBJ2-7,CASSFLRAGLAYEQYF,TGTGCCAGCAGTTTCCTAAGGGCGGGGCTCGCCTACGAGCAGTACTTC
TRBV10-1,NA,NA,TRBJ1-2,CASNPPRGHLRDGYTF,TGCGCCAGCAACCCCCCAAGGGGACACCTTCGGGATGGCTACACCTTC
TRBV12-3/TRBV12-4,NA,NA,TRBJ1-1,CASTFRGKTEAFF,TGTGCCAGCACCTTCAGGGGAAAAACTGAAGCTTTCTTT
TRBV4-3,TRBD1,NA,TRBJ2-3,CASSRQGYDDTQYF,TGCGCCAGCAGCCGACAGGGTTATGATGATACGCAGTATTTT
TRBV3-1/TRBV3-2,TRBD2,NA,TRBJ2-1,CASSSGGRYNEQFF,TGTGCCAGCAGCAGCGGGGGGAGGTACAATGAGCAGTTCTTC
TRBV9,TRBD1,NA,TRBJ2-1,CASSLRDRKSNEQFF,TGTGCCAGCAGCCTCCGGGACAGAAAGAGCAATGAGCAGTTCTTC
TRBV23-1,NA,NA,TRBJ1-2,CASHEGVNYGYTF,TGCGCCAGCCATGAAGGGGTGAACTATGGCTACACCTTC
TRBV24-1,TRBD1,NA,TRBJ2-3,CATSGRGSTDTQYF,TGTGCCACCAGTGGCAGGGGGAGTACAGATACGCAGTATTTT
TRBV6-5,NA,NA,TRBJ1-2,CATADHYGYTF,TGTGCCACCGCAGATCACTATGGCTACACCTTC
TRBV19,NA,NA,TRBJ1-1,CASSPLLRPEAFF,TGTGCCAGTAGTCCTCTCTTGAGGCCTGAAGCTTTCTTT
TRBV7-9,NA,NA,TRBJ2-2,CASSYQVNTGELFF,TGTGCCAGCAGCTACCAGGTTAACACCGGGGAGCTGTTTTTT
TRBV5-1,TRBD1,NA,TRBJ2-7,CASSFDRDRYEQYF,TGCGCCAGCAGCTTCGACAGGGACCGCTACGAGCAGTACTTC